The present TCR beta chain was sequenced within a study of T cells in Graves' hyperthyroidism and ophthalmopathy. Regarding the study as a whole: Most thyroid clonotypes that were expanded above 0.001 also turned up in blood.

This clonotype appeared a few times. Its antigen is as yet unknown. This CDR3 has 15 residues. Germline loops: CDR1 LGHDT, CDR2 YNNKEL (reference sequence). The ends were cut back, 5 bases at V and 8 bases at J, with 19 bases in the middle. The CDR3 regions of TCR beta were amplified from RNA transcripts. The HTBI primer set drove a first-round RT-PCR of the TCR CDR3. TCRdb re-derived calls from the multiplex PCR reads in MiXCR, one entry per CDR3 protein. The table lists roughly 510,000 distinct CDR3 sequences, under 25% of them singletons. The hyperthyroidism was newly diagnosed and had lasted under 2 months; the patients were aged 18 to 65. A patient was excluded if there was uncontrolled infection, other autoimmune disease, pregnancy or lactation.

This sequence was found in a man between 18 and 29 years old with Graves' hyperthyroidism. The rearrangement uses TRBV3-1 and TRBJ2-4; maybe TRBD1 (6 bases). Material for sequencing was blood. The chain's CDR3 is CASSLHRQDRDIQYF. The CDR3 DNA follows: TGTGCCAGCAGCTTGCACAGACAGGACCGGGACATTCAGTACTTC.